The clone carrying this TCR beta chain was observed many times. The CDR3 extends over 14 amino acids. Germline V gene sequence: CDR1 SGHAT, CDR2 FQNNGV. V was shortened by 0 bases and J by 4 bases, with 9 bases between the two germline ends. This sample was taken from a study of T cells in Graves' hyperthyroidism and ophthalmopathy. The hyperthyroidism was newly diagnosed and had lasted under 2 months; the patients were aged 18 to 65. TCR beta CDR3 regions were amplified from RNA. TCR CDR3 regions were first amplified by RT-PCR with HTBI primers. TCRdb re-called the multiplex PCR reads through MiXCR, storing one row per CDR3 protein. The table has 300,000 to 450,000 distinct CDR3 sequences, less than 15% seen once.

This chain joins TRBV11-2 and TRBJ2-5; no firm D call. This clonotype originated in a man under 40 with Graves' hyperthyroidism that later progressed to Graves' ophthalmopathy. Sequenced sample: blood. The CDR3 is CASSLEDAAETQYF. DNA for the CDR3: TGTGCCAGCAGCTTAGAAGACGCGGCAGAGACCCAGTACTTC.